This T cell receptor (beta chain) was identified during a study of human T cells and chemical hapten exposure. Overall study: Recorded diagnoses among the mostly female patients were alopecia areata, totalis or universalis. Study-wide points: There was no change with DPC sensitization in TCRs above 1 in 1000 frequency.

The V and J ends lost 6 bases and 2 bases respectively, with 14 bases between them. The CDR3 is made up of 14 amino acids. Time point specified: pre-sensitization, week 0. Treatment here: therapeutic diphenylcyclopropenone sensitization with weekly scalp DPC. Comment on this clonotype: Its target is not known.

Individual cDNA molecules each carried unique molecular identifiers attached by the library. A single record per CDR3 protein comes from TCRdb applying MiXCR to the RACE reads. The sample consists of 150,000 to 200,000 distinct CDR3 sequences, about 31% of them appearing once. This sequence originates from a woman aged 25 to 39 with alopecia areata. Some clones in this sample may be carry-over from other donors' samples. The chain carries TRBV12-3 or TRBV12-4 and TRBJ2-7, with D possibly being TRBD1 (6 bases). The source material was whole blood, sampled in connection with sensitization to the hapten diphenylcyclopropenone (DPC). CDR3 region: CASSRQATAYEQYF. CDR3 nucleotides: TGTGCCAGCAGCAGACAGGCGACCGCCTACGAGCAGTACTTC.